This T cell receptor (beta chain) was identified in a study of cytomegalovirus exposure and HLA in healthy donors. The sample holds a few counts of this clone. From germline, CDR1 is SNHLY and CDR2 FYNNEI. J was trimmed by 4 bases and V by 7 bases; bases with no gene match: 8. The CDR3 loop spans 14 amino acids. Donors in the study were healthy people who gave bone marrow. Though nominally healthy at sampling, donors likely had unrecorded immune exposures. PCR amplification relied on 60 Vbeta primers (plus 13 Jbeta primers). Original analysis: It was a later analysis that counted 79 million or so unique TCR beta chains, of which 9 million to 13 million were shared. Libraries were prepared by immunoSEQ multiplex PCR; TCRdb keeps only in-frame clonotypes and omits some of them. That table gives V, J and clone size, and the DNA gave D and trimming. The profile covers more than 100,000 clones, with about 70% appearing a single time and 2.4% taken by the ten largest.

This TCR was sampled from a woman aged 40 to 50 in good health and CMV-seronegative. V usage is TRBV2 and J usage is TRBJ1-1, with TRBD1 matching over 8 bases. Sequences were obtained from PBMCs. The CDR3 sequence is CASTDRARSTEAFF. CDR3 coding DNA: TGTGCCAGCACGGACAGGGCGAGGAGCACTGAAGCTTTCTTT. Variable domain in full (rest from reference TRBV2 and TRBJ1-1): EPEVTQTPSHQVTQMGQEVILRCVPISNHLYFYWYRQILGQKVEFLVSFYNNEISEKSEIFDDQFSVERPDGSNFTLKIRSTKLEDSAMYFCASTDRARSTEAFFGQGTRLTVV.